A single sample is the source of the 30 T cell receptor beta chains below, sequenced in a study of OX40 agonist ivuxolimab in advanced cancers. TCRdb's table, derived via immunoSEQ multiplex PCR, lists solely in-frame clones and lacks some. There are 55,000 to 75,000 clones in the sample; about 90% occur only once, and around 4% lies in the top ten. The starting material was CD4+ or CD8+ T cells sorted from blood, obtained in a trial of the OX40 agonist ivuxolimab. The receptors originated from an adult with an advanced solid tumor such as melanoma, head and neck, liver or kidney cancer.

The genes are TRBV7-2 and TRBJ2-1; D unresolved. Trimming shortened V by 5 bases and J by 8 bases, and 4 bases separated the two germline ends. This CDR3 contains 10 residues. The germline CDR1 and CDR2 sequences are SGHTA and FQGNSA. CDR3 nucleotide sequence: TGTGCCAGCAGCAGTCATGAGCAGTTCTTC. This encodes CASSSHEQFF.

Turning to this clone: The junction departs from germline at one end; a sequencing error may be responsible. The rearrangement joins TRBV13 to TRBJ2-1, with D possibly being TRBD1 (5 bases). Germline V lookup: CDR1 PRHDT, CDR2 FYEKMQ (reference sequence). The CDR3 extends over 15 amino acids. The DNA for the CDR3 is TGTGCCAGCAGCCTAGGGGTGGGAAGGGGTGATGAGCAGTTCTTC. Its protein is CASSLGVGRGDEQFF.

The CDR3 sequence is CASSFSRGTEAFF. CDR3 coding DNA: TGTGCCAGCAGCTTTAGCCGGGGCACTGAAGCTTTCTTT. V is TRBV5-5 and J is TRBJ1-1, with D uncertain. The V end lost 2 bases, the J end lost 4 bases, and 9 bases lay between the germline ends. The CDR3 is 13 residues long. The V gene's germline CDR1 is SGHKS and CDR2 YYEKEE (reference sequence).

CDR3 region: CASSSMEGELFF. CDR3 in DNA: TGTGCCAGCAGCTCGATGGAAGGGGAGCTGTTTTTT. J is TRBJ2-2 and V is TRBV7-6; D remains ambiguous. The ends were cut back, 4 bases at V and 8 bases at J, with 8 bases in the middle. The CDR3 length is 12 residues. Germline loops: CDR1 SGHVS, CDR2 FNYEAQ.

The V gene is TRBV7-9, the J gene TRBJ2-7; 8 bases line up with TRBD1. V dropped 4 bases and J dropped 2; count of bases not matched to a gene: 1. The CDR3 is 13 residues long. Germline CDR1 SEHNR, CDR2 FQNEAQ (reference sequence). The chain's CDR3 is CASSSRGPYEQYF. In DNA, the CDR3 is TGTGCCAGCAGCTCCAGGGGGCCCTACGAGCAGTACTTC.

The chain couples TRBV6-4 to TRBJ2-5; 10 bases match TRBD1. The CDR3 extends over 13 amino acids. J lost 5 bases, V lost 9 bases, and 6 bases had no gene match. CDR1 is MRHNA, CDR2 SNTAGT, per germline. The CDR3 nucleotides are TGTGCCAGGGACAGGGGGGTTGGGGAGACCCAGTACTTC. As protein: CARDRGVGETQYF.

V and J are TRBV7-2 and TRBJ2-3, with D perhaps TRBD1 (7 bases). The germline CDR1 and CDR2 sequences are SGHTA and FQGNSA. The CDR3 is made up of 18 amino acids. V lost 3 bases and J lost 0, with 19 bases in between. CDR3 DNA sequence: TGTGCCAGCAGCTTGGCCGAAGCGACAGGGACTAGCACAGATACGCAGTATTTT. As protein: CASSLAEATGTSTDTQYF.

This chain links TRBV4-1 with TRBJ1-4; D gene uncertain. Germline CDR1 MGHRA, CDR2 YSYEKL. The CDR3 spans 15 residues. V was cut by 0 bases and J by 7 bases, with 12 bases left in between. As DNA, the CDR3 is TGCGCCAGCAGCCAAGATAGCGGGTATCCTGAAAAACTGTTTTTT. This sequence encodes CASSQDSGYPEKLFF.

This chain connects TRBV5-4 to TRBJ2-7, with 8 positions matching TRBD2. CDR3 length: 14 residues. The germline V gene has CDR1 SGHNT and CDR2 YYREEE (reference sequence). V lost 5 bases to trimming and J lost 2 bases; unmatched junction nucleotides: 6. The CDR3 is CASRDGLAPYEQYF. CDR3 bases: TGTGCCAGCAGGGACGGACTAGCCCCCTACGAGCAGTACTTC. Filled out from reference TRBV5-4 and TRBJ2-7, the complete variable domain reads ETGVTQSPTHLIKTRGQQVTLRCSSQSGHNTVSWYQQALGQGPQFIFQYYREEENGRGNFPPRFSGLQFPNYSSELNVNALELDDSALYLCASRDGLAPYEQYFGPGTRLTVT.

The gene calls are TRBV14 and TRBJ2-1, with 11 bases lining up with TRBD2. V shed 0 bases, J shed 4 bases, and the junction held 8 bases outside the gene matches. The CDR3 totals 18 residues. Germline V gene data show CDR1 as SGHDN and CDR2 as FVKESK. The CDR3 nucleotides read TGTGCCAGCAGCCAAGAAACCCTCACTAGCGGGGGTTACAATGAGCAGTTCTTC. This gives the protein CASSQETLTSGGYNEQFF.

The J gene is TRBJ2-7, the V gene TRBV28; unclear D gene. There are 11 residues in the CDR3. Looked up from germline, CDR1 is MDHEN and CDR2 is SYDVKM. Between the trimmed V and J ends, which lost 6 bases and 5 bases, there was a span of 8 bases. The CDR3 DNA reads TGTGCCAGCAGCCCACGGGACGAGCAGTACTTC. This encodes CASSPRDEQYF.

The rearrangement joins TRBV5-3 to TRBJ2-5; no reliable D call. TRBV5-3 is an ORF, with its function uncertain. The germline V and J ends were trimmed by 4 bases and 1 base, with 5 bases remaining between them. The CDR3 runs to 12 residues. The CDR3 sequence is CARSRSQETQYF. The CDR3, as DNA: TGTGCCAGAAGCCGGTCCCAAGAGACCCAGTACTTC.

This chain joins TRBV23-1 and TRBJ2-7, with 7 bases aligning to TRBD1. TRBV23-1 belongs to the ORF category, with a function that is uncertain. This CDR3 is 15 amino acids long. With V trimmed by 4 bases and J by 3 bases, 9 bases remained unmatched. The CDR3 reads CASSPKSRQGYEQYF. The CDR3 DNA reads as TGCGCCAGCAGTCCTAAATCCCGACAGGGCTACGAGCAGTACTTC.

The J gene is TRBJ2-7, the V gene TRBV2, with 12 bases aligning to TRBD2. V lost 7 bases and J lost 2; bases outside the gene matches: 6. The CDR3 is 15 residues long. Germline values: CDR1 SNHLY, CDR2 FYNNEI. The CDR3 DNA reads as TGTGCCAGCAAATTGAGGACTAGCGGGACCTACGAGCAGTACTTC. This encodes CASKLRTSGTYEQYF.

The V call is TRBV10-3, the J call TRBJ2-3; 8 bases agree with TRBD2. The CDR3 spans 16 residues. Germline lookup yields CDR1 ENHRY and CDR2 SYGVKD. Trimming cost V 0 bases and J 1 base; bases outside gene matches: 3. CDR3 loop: CAISESPAGGTDTQYF. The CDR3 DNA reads TGTGCCATCAGTGAGTCGCCAGCGGGAGGCACAGATACGCAGTATTTT.

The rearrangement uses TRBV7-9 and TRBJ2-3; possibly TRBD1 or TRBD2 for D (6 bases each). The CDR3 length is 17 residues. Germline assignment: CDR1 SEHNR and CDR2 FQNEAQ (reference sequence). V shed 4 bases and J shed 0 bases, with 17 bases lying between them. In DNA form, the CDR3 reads TGTGCCAGCAGCTCCCCACCGGGGGCGACTAGCACAGATACGCAGTATTTT. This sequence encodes CASSSPPGATSTDTQYF.

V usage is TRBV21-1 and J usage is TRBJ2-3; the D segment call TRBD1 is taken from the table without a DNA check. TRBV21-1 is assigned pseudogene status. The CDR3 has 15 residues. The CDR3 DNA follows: TGTGCCAGCAGCTCCTGGACAGGGGACACAGATACGCAGTATTTT. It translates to CASSSWTGDTDTQYF.

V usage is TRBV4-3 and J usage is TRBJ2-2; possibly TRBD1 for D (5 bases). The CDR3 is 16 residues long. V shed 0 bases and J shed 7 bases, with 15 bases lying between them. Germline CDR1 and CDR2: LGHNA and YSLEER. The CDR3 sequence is CASSQDSRTFGGELFF. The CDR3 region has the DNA TGCGCCAGCAGCCAAGATTCCCGGACATTTGGCGGGGAGCTGTTTTTT.

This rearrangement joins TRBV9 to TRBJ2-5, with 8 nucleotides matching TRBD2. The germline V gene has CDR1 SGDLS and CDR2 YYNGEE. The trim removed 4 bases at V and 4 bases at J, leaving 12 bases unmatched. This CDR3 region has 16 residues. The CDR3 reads CASSTLLAGQSETQYF. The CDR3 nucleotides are TGTGCCAGCAGCACCCTCCTAGCGGGTCAATCAGAGACCCAGTACTTC.

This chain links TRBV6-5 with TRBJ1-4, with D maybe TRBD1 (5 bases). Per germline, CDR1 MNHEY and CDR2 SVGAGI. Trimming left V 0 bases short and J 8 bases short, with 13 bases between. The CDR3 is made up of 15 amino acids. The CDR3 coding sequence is TGTGCCAGCAGTTACTCTGGGGGACGGTACGAAAAACTGTTTTTT. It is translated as CASSYSGGRYEKLFF.

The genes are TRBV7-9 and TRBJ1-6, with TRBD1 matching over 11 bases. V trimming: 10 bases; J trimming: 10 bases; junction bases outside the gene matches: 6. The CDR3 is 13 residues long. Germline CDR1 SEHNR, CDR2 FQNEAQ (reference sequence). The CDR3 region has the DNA TGTGCCACCCGGGACAGGGGGAACTCACCCCTCCACTTT. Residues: CATRDRGNSPLHF. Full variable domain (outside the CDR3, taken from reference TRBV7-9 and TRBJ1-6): DTGVSQNPRHKITKRGQNVTFRCDPISEHNRLYWYRQTLGQGPEFLTYFQNEAQLEKSRLLSDRFSAERPKGSFSTLEIQRTEQGDSAMYLCATRDRGNSPLHFGNGTRLTVT.

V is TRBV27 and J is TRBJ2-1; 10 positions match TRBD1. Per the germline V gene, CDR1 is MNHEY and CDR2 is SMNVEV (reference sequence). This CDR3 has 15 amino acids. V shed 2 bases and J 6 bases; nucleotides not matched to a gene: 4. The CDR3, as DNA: TGTGCCAGCAGTTTAGGGACAGGGGCTGCCAATGAGCAGTTCTTC. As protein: CASSLGTGAANEQFF.

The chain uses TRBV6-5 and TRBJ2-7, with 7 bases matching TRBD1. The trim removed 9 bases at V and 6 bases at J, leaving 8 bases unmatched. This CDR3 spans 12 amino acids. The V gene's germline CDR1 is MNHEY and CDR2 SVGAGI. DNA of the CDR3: TGTGCCAGTACAGGGGCAGCTATCGAGCAGTACTTC. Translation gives CASTGAAIEQYF.

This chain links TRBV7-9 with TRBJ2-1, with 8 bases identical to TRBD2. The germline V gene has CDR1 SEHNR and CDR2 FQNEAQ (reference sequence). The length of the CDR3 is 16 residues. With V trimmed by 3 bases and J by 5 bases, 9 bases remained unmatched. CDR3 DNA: TGTGCCAGCAGCTTCGTGCGCCTAGCGGGCGACAATGAGCAGTTCTTC. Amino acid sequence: CASSFVRLAGDNEQFF.

The CDR3 nucleotides are TGTGCCAGCAGCCTCCTAGGGGGCGAGCAAGAGACCCAGTACTTC. Amino acids: CASSLLGGEQETQYF. V usage is TRBV7-2 and J usage is TRBJ2-5; 7 positions match TRBD1. The germline V gene has CDR1 SGHTA and CDR2 FQGNSA. V was clipped by 5 bases and J by 2 bases; unmatched bases: 8. This CDR3 has 15 residues.

CDR3 nucleotides: TGTGCCAGCAGTGAAGGGCTAGCGGAGCAGTTCTTC. Translated: CASSEGLAEQFF. The V and J genes are TRBV2 and TRBJ2-1; possibly TRBD2 for D (6 bases). The germline CDR1 and CDR2 sequences are SNHLY and FYNNEI. Trimming cost V 1 base and J 10 bases, with 8 bases left between them. This CDR3 has 12 amino acids.

The CDR3 protein is CASTITGGSSYNEQFF. As DNA, the CDR3 is TGTGCCAGTACCATAACGGGCGGGAGCTCCTACAATGAGCAGTTCTTC. This rearrangement joins TRBV19 to TRBJ2-1; 7 bases are a match to TRBD2. The CDR3 is 16 residues long. CDR1 and CDR2 from the germline V gene are LNHDA and SQIVND (reference sequence). Trimming cost V 7 bases and J 0 bases; bases outside gene matches: 9.

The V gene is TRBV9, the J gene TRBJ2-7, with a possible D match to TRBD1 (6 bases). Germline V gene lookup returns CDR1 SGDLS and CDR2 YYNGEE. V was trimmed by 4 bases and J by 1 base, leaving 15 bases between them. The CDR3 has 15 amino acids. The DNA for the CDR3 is TGTGCCAGCAGCCCCCAACCCCAGGGGTCCTACGAGCAGTACTTC. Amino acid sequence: CASSPQPQGSYEQYF.

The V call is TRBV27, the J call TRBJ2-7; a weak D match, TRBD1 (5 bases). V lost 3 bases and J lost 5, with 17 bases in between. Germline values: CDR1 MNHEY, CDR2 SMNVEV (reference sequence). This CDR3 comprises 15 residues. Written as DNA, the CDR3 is TGTGCCAGCAGTTTGATGGCAGTAAAGGGGCACGAGCAGTACTTC. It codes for CASSLMAVKGHEQYF.

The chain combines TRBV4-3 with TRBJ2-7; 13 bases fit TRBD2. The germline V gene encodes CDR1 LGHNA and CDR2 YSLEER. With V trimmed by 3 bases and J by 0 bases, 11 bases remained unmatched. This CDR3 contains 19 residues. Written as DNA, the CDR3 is TGCGCCAGCAGCCAGCCGGGACTAGCGGGAACCCCTAGCTCCTACGAGCAGTACTTC. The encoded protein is CASSQPGLAGTPSSYEQYF.